This TCR beta chain was documented in a study of response to subunit inactivated influenza vaccine. Germline CDR1 SQVTM, CDR2 ANQGSEA. V lost 4 bases, J lost 1 base, and 7 bases lay in between. There are 12 residues in the CDR3. Study conclusions and caveats: Authors suggested seasonal influenza vaccinations each recruit few new T cells.

TCRdb analysed the RT-PCR reads with MiXCR anew, one entry per CDR3 protein. The data contain 630,000 or so distinct CDR3 sequences, around 16% of them singletons. Turning to this clonotype: Antigen: not known.

The chain employs TRBV29-1 and TRBJ1-1; no firm D call. The source of this sequence is a man aged 45-65 years who received an inactivated influenza vaccine. This material consisted of PBMCs from blood, taken about 11 days after vaccination. For the CDR3, the DNA is TGCAGCGTTGCTCAGGCGAACACTGAAGCTTTCTTT. Amino acids: CSVAQANTEAFF.